This T cell receptor beta chain was sequenced for a study of CXCR3-negative and CXCR3-positive naive CD8 T cells. This CDR3 spans 13 amino acids. The germline gives CDR1 DFQATT, CDR2 SNEGSKA (reference sequence). Study-wide results and caveats: Naive cells that were CXCR3-positive had more hydrophobic TRB CDR3s (compared with CXCR3-negative naive cells).

Each CD8+ T cell subset was flow-sorted in triplicate. Every sort contained 300,000 cells. As concerns this clonotype: No antigen is known for it.

Via 5' RACE with UMI labels, TRB cDNA libraries were prepared. With the 5' RACE reads reprocessed, TCRdb shows one record per CDR3 protein and no DNA. The record lists tens of thousands of distinct CDR3 sequences, of which the ten most abundant hold about 4.5%. Sequenced sample: naive CXCR3- CD8+ T cells from blood. Described subset: CD45RO-CCR7+CD27+CD95- naive CD8+ T cells lacking CXCR3 (TNR3-). J is TRBJ1-1 and V is TRBV20-1; TCRdb's D gene call, TRBD1, goes unchecked for lack of DNA. The clonotype comes from a human donor in good health. Some clones in this sample may be carry-over from other donors' samples. CDR3 in amino acids: CSARPPGNTEAFF.